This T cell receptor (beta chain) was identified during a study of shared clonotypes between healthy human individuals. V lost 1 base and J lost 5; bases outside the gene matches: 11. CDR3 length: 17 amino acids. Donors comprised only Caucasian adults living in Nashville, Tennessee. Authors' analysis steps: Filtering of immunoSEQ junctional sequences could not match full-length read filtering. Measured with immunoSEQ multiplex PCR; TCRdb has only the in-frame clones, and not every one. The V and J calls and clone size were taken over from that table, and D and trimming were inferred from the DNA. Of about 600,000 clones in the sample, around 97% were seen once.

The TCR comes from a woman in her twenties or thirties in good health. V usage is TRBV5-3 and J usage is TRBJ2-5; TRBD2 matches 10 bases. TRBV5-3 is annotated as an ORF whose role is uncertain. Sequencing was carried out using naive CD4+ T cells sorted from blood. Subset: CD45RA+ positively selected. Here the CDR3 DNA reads TGTGCCAGAAGCTTGTGGCTAGCGGGAGTCAGCGGGGAGACCCAGTACTTC. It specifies CARSLWLAGVSGETQYF.